This T cell receptor (beta chain) was profiled in a study of metastatic and nonmetastatic thyroid tumors (dated by TCRdb to 2019 to 2021). Regarding the study in general: Repertoires from peripheral blood and from tumor or nodule tissue samples of malignant and benign thyroid patients were compared. Study-wide conclusions, independent of this receptor: In both blood and tumor samples, malignant tumors were reported to have significantly higher TCR beta diversity than benign nodules.

A word on this clone: This clone's antigen is unknown. Within one base of it there is no much larger clone, and no base qualities were kept.

Receptor amplification or capture employed PCR. Instrument used: Illumina HiSeq 4000. High-throughput sequencing was used to profile the CDR3 region of the TCR beta-chain in every patient. As for the authors' bioinformatics: CDR3 differences across clinicopathological groups were used to build a classifier for discriminating distant-metastatic papillary thyroid cancer patients. The Shannon index was used to assess repertoire diversity, and the Morisita-Horn index was used to assess tumor-blood repertoire similarity. Starting from the raw public reads, TCRdb applied fastp trimming at Q25, assembled clones with MiXCR and retained in-frame beta chains. The V and J calls reflect TCRdb's pipeline rather than the authors' work. The sample table contains 30,000 to 45,000 clones; only one count was recorded for about 29% of them. About a tenth of the sample is in the top ten clones. Before undergoing thyroid surgery, none of the patients had been given any kind of treatment. The study retrospectively analysed patient clinical samples collected from about 2012 to 2018 using T-cell receptor beta sequencing.

This TCR came from a male donor with papillary thyroid cancer or a benign thyroid nodule (not recorded which). Some clones in this sample may be carry-over from other donors' samples. The sequenced sample consisted of blood.

The CDR3 is CASSGPKGALWDEQFF. The nucleotides are TGTGCCAGCAGTGGACCGAAGGGAGCCCTTTGGGATGAGCAGTTCTTC. The chain uses TRBV9 and TRBJ2-1, and the D gene may be TRBD2, 5 bases matching. V and J lose 5 bases and 8 bases, and a span of 23 bases separates them. In the germline V gene, CDR1 corresponds to SGDLS and CDR2 to YYNGEE. From its cysteine to its phenylalanine, the CDR3 spans 16 amino acids. CDR3 DNA is the only sequence kept; it has 48 bases, read in frame from the first base.